This T cell receptor beta chain was found in a study of blood T cell repertoires in COVID-19 (dated by TCRdb to 2018 to 2020). About the full investigation: Collaborator samples came from the United States, Italy and Spain and covered acute and convalescent phases of COVID-19. HLA class I and class II types, where available, came from metadata supplied by the sample provider rather than from assay-based typing. Subjects who had been exposed to COVID-19, were actively infected with it, or had recovered from it provided the deeply sampled blood TCRbeta repertoires that made up the dataset. The prospective study material was composed of cDNA or gDNA derived from T cells, B-cell-depleted T cells, or PBMCs. The sample metadata nearly always contained a de-identified subject ID, COVID-19 status, age in years and sex. The repertoires were released in a freely available public database intended as a resource for research on the immune response to SARS-CoV-2. The samples were drawn from two sources: the first 160 participants of the ongoing ImmuneRACE study, and 1,000 to 1,500 subjects contributed by 6 global collaborators. The paper as a whole reports these results and caveats: The amount of clinical and demographic metadata varied by source and participant and was provided uncurated.

Participants in the prospective study were enrolled through a virtual design, were aged roughly 18 to 90 years, and lived in approximately 24 United States geographic areas. To assign participants to cohorts, the prospective study relied on clinical history that participants themselves reported in a screening survey and a study questionnaire. Each participant in the prospective study had whole blood, serum and a nasopharyngeal or oropharyngeal swab collected by mobile phlebotomists. Prospective study participants could optionally give additional blood draws and questionnaires over an approximately two-month period. Prospective study blood samples were shipped either frozen or at room temperature before DNA extraction. In regard to this clone: The antigen it binds to is not known. No clone much larger than this one lies a single base away; base qualities are absent.

TCRbeta CDR3 regions were amplified from genomic DNA using the immunoSEQ Assay, a bias-controlled multiplex PCR. As for the authors' bioinformatics: The number of nucleated cells in each sample was estimated from the amplification of reference gene primers within the assay. To quantify the absolute abundance of each unique TCRbeta CDR3 rearrangement, sequence reads were collapsed and filtered. For each sample, productive Simpson clonality was calculated by taking the square root of Simpson's diversity index across productive rearrangements. TCRdb mirrors the immuneACCESS table, restricted to in-frame sequences. Some clones are absent from its copies; in checked studies, under half trace to an unresolved V gene, and the reason for the others is unknown. From that table come the V and J calls and clone size; the DNA was used to work out D and trimming. The sample table holds around 140,000 clones, of which about 81% were seen once. About 2.4% of the sample goes to the ten largest clones.

V is clipped by 5 bases and J by 0 bases, and the sequence between their germline boundaries is 16 bases long. CDR1 and CDR2 were assigned from the germline V gene (reference sequence) as SEHNR and FQNEAQ. The CDR3 contains 16 residues, cysteine and phenylalanine counted. The read is trimmed to its CDR3 DNA, 48 bases read in frame from base 1. This TCR was recovered from a man in his forties with acute COVID-19. Input material: PBMCs or T cells enriched from blood (not recorded which). The chain uses TRBV7-9 and TRBJ1-1, with TRBD1 perhaps the D gene, on 6 matching bases. CDR3 reads: CASSPWGGGMNTEAFF. The bases are TGTGCCAGCAGCCCCTGGGGCGGGGGCATGAACACTGAAGCTTTCTTT.